This entry lists 19 T cell receptor beta chains sequenced from one sample in a study of T-cell reconstitution after alpha-beta-depleted transplantation in children. Construction of the TCRbeta library involved unique molecular identifiers. TCRdb ran MiXCR on the PCR reads and lists one entry per CDR3 protein. The table includes 45,000 to 55,000 distinct CDR3 sequences, less than 6% detected once. The material was PBMCs, mostly from graft donor cells, obtained 60 days after TCRalphabeta/CD19-depleted stem cell transplant. The receptors stem from a female patient aged 2-9 years who had a stem cell transplant for aplastic anemia, so the T cells may come from the graft donor.

The sample holds many counts of this clonotype. V gene TRBV6-1 combines with J gene TRBJ1-5; D gene unclear. The CDR3 extends over 12 amino acids. Germline CDR1 and CDR2: MNHNS and SASEGT. Trimming left V 4 bases short and J 4 bases short, with 5 bases between. This chain's CDR3 is CASSGKNQPQHF. CDR3 DNA sequence: TGTGCCAGCAGTGGGAAGAATCAGCCCCAGCATTTT.

This clonotype was seen repeatedly, ten times or more. The rearrangement links TRBV9 to TRBJ2-1, with a possible D match to TRBD2 (5 bases). Trimming left V 0 bases short and J 0 bases short, with 7 bases between. Germline V gives CDR1 SGDLS, CDR2 YYNGEE. The CDR3 length is 15 residues. This chain's CDR3 is CASSVERSSYNEQFF. The CDR3 bases are TGTGCCAGCAGCGTAGAGCGGAGCTCCTACAATGAGCAGTTCTTC. Supplemented by reference TRBV9 and TRBJ2-1, the full variable domain reads DSGVTQTPKHLITATGQRVTLRCSPRSGDLSVYWYQQSLDQGLQFLIQYYNGEERAKGNILERFSAQQFPDLHSELNLSSLELGDSALYFCASSVERSSYNEQFFGPGTRLTVL.

This clonotype was seen at least ten times. V gene TRBV7-8 combines with J gene TRBJ2-1, with 11 bases fitting TRBD2. Unmatched junction bases numbered 17, after V lost 5 bases and J lost 5 bases. Per the germline V gene, CDR1 is SGHVS and CDR2 is FQNEAQ. The CDR3 is 19 residues long. CDR3 sequence reads: CASSPYHTRLAGLHNEQFF. The CDR3 coding sequence is TGTGCCAGCAGCCCCTACCACACGAGACTAGCGGGGCTTCACAATGAGCAGTTCTTC.

The sample holds a few counts of this clonotype. Here the CDR3 reads CATSRDTYNEQFF. In DNA form, the CDR3 reads TGTGCCACCAGCCGGGACACCTACAATGAGCAGTTCTTC. The chain joins TRBV24-1 to TRBJ2-1, with a weak D call TRBD1 (6 bases). There are 13 residues in the CDR3. V gave up 7 bases and J gave up 2 bases, with 8 bases separating them. CDR1 and CDR2 (germline): KGHDR, SFDVKD.

This clonotype was seen many times. The chain uses TRBV20-1 and TRBJ2-1; D might be TRBD1 (6 bases). Trimming cost V 2 bases and J 7 bases, with 15 bases left between them. This CDR3 has 14 residues. The germline gives CDR1 DFQATT, CDR2 SNEGSKA (reference sequence). The CDR3 is CSARSRQGSNEQFF. CDR3 DNA sequence: TGCAGTGCTAGAAGTCGTCAGGGGAGTAATGAGCAGTTCTTC.

This clonotype turned up a few times. The V call is TRBV5-1, the J call TRBJ2-5; D is ambiguous. CDR1 is SGHRS and CDR2 is YFSETQ in the germline V gene. V shed 7 bases and J shed 2 bases, with 6 bases lying between them. The CDR3 consists of 11 residues. The CDR3 sequence is CASRGQETQYF. The CDR3, as DNA: TGCGCCAGCCGCGGTCAAGAGACCCAGTACTTC.

This clonotype was seen ten or more times. The V gene is TRBV9, the J gene TRBJ2-3, with 7 bases aligning to TRBD2. The CDR3 sequence is 15 residues long. V dropped 3 bases and J dropped 6; count of bases not matched to a gene: 10. CDR1 SGDLS and CDR2 YYNGEE come from the germline V gene. The CDR3 loop reads CASSGGGGSADTQYF. CDR3 bases: TGTGCCAGCAGCGGGGGTGGCGGGAGTGCGGATACGCAGTATTTT.

In nucleotides, the CDR3 is TGTGCCAGCAGCCCAACTGGGGGAGGTGAGCAGTTCTTC. Amino acids: CASSPTGGGEQFF. The V and J genes are TRBV11-2 and TRBJ2-1; D might be TRBD2 (6 bases). CDR1 is SGHAT and CDR2 is FQNNGV in the germline V gene. The CDR3 runs 13 residues. V dropped 5 bases and J dropped 9 bases, with 14 bases sitting between them.

This clonotype occurred many times. This rearrangement joins TRBV7-9 to TRBJ2-7, with unresolved D. The germline V gene encodes CDR1 SEHNR and CDR2 FQNEAQ (reference sequence). Between the trimmed V and J ends, which lost 4 bases and 2 bases, there was a span of 0 bases. CDR3 size: 10 residues. Here the CDR3 reads CASSSYEQYV. The CDR3 DNA reads TGTGCCAGCAGCTCCTACGAGCAGTACGTC.

This clonotype was detected ten times or more. This chain links TRBV20-1 with TRBJ2-1, with D possibly matching TRBD1 (6 bases). The germline CDR1 and CDR2 sequences are DFQATT and SNEGSKA (reference sequence). The CDR3 is made up of 14 amino acids. V was pared by 0 bases and J by 6 bases, with 12 bases between. Here the CDR3 reads CSARDRPRGNEQFF. In nucleotides, the CDR3 is TGCAGTGCTAGAGACCGCCCCAGGGGCAATGAGCAGTTCTTC.

This clonotype occurred a few times. The CDR3 ends on some other residue instead of the conserved phenylalanine or tryptophan, so this is likely a read error. Because the CDR3's place on the DNA is in doubt, the DNA is left out and the CDR3 is given as listed by TCRdb. The rearrangement links TRBV20-1 to TRBJ1-2; the D call TRBD1 from the table was never checked on the DNA. The CDR3 spans 9 residues, counting both ends. CDR1 is DFQATT and CDR2 is SNEGSKA in the germline V gene (reference sequence). This chain's CDR3 is CSAHRQGSL.

In its sample, this clonotype was seen many times. The rearrangement joins TRBV29-1 to TRBJ1-1; 8 nucleotides agree with TRBD1. The length of the CDR3 is 13 residues. J was trimmed by 4 bases and V by 7 bases; bases with no gene match: 8. Germline CDR1 is SQVTM and CDR2 is ANQGSEA. The CDR3 bases are TGCAGCGCTAACAACAGGGGGGGCACTGAAGCTTTCTTT. The encoded protein is CSANNRGGTEAFF.

This clonotype was counted at least ten times. The chain joins TRBV5-6 to TRBJ2-7; D may match TRBD1 or TRBD2 (5 bases each). The V end lost 4 bases, the J end lost 3 bases, and 11 bases lay between the germline ends. This CDR3 comprises 13 residues. From germline, CDR1 is SGHDT and CDR2 YYEEEE. CDR3 amino acids: CASSIGTIYEQYF. CDR3 DNA sequence: TGTGCCAGCAGCATAGGGACGATCTACGAGCAGTACTTC. The complete variable domain, with remaining parts taken from reference TRBV5-6 and TRBJ2-7, reads DAGVTQSPTHLIKTRGQQVTLRCSPKSGHDTVSWYQQALGQGPQFIFQYYEEEERQRGNFPDRFSGHQFPNYSSELNVNALLLGDSALYLCASSIGTIYEQYFGPGTRLTVT.

This clonotype has ten or more counts. The V call is TRBV24-1, the J call TRBJ2-7; TRBD1 is a possible D gene (5 bases). The germline V and J ends were trimmed by 3 bases and 5 bases, with 10 bases remaining between them. CDR3 length: 13 residues. The germline gives CDR1 KGHDR, CDR2 SFDVKD. The CDR3 loop reads CATSDTRVHEQYF. The CDR3 DNA reads as TGTGCCACCAGTGATACCAGGGTCCACGAGCAGTACTTC.

This clonotype was found many times. The chain uses TRBV15 and TRBJ1-5; D is ambiguous. V was clipped by 7 bases and J by 5 bases, with 18 bases between them. The CDR3 totals 15 residues. Germline assignment: CDR1 LNHNV and CDR2 YYDKDF (reference sequence). The CDR3 DNA reads TGTGCCACCAATGTGGGGATAATGGGTGATCAGCCCCAGCATTTT. Encoded protein: CATNVGIMGDQPQHF.

In this sample, this clonotype turned up many times. The J gene is TRBJ2-5, the V gene TRBV7-2; 9 positions agree with TRBD2. CDR1 and CDR2 from the germline V gene are SGHTA and FQGNSA. The V segment lost 7 bases and the J segment 5 bases; nucleotides outside the gene matches: 11. The CDR3 is made up of 15 amino acids. Here the CDR3 DNA reads TGTGCCAGCACTGGCGGGGGGGCCTGGTACGAGACCCAGTACTTC. Its translation is CASTGGGAWYETQYF.

In its sample, this clonotype was seen many times. This CDR3 reads CSVSLGGTSTDTQYF. Here the CDR3 DNA reads TGCAGCGTTTCTCTGGGGGGCACTAGCACAGATACGCAGTATTTT. The chain joins TRBV29-1 to TRBJ2-3; either TRBD1 or TRBD2 may supply D (6 bases each). Germline-derived CDR1 and CDR2 are SQVTM and ANQGSEA. The CDR3 contains 15 residues. V dropped 5 bases and J dropped 0 bases, with 15 bases sitting between them.

This clonotype was seen more than once but under ten times. This rearrangement joins TRBV6-5 to TRBJ1-2; 7 bases fit TRBD1. The CDR3 sequence is 13 residues long. Germline V gene data show CDR1 as MNHEY and CDR2 as SVGAGI. With 5 bases clipped from V and 8 bases from J, the junction kept 8 bases outside the gene matches. CDR3 DNA: TGTGCCAGCAGTCCAGGGGGTCCTCGGGGCTACACCTTC. This gives the protein CASSPGGPRGYTF.

This clonotype came up many times. The rearrangement uses TRBV28 and TRBJ2-7; D call uncertain. The germline V and J ends were trimmed by 2 bases and 4 bases, with 9 bases remaining between them. Germline CDR1 reads MDHEN; CDR2 reads SYDVKM. There are 13 residues in the CDR3. The CDR3 is CASSLPPPYEQYF. The CDR3 DNA sequence: TGTGCCAGCAGTTTACCCCCACCATACGAGCAGTACTTC.